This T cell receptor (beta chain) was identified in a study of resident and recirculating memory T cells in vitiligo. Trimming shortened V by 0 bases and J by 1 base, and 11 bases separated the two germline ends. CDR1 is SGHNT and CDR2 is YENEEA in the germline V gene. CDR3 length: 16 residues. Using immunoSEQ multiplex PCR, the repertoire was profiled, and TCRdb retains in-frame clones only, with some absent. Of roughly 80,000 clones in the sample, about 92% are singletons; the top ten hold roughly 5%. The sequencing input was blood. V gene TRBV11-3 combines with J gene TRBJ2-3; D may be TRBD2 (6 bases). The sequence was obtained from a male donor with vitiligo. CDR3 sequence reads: CASSLDSPGGTDTQYF. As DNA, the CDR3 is TGTGCCAGCAGCTTAGATAGCCCGGGAGGCACAGATACGCAGTATTTT.